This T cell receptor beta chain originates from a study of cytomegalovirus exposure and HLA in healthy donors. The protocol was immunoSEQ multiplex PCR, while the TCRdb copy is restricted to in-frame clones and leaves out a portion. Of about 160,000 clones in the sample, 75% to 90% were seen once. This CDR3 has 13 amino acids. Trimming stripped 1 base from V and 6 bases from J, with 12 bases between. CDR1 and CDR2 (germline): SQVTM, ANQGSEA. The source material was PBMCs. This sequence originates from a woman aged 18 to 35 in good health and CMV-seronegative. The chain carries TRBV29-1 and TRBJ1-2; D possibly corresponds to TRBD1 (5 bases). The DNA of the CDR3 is TGCAGCGTTGAAGCCAGGGCCGCCCATGGCTACACCTTC. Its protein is CSVEARAAHGYTF. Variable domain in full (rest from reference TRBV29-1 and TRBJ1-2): SAVISQKPSRDICQRGTSLTIQCQVDSQVTMMFWYRQQPGQSLTLIATANQGSEATYESGFVIDKFPISRPNLTFSTLTVSNMSPEDSSIYLCSVEARAAHGYTFGSGTRLTVV.